These 17 T cell receptor beta chains share one sample of origin, sequenced in a study of OX40 agonist ivuxolimab in advanced cancers. Libraries were built with the immunoSEQ multiplex PCR assay. The immuneACCESS repertoire file appears here via TCRdb, limited to in-frame rearrangements. These files lack a portion of the clones; in checked studies, under half of the deficit traces to unresolved V genes, and the cause of the others is not known. The sample profile shows around 100,000 clones; 90% of them were found once. The ten top clones hold under 0.4% of the sample. Sequencing used CD4+ or CD8+ T cells sorted from blood, obtained in a trial of the OX40 agonist ivuxolimab. These receptors were obtained from an adult with an advanced solid tumor such as melanoma, head and neck, liver or kidney cancer.

This clone has only one observation. The rearrangement uses TRBV11-2 and TRBJ1-4, with no clear D. Trimming left V 5 bases short and J 4 bases short, with 8 bases between. Germline CDR1 is SGHAT and CDR2 is FQNNGV. There are 13 residues in the CDR3. The CDR3 DNA reads as TGTGCCAGCAGCAGAGGGAGTAATGAAAAACTGTTTTTT. Protein product: CASSRGSNEKLFF.

The rearrangement links TRBV7-9 to TRBJ2-5; TRBD1 is a possible D gene (5 bases). The CDR3 is 14 amino acids. Germline CDR1 is SEHNR and CDR2 is FQNEAQ (reference sequence). V lost 2 bases and J 8 bases, leaving 15 bases between the germline ends. The CDR3 sequence: CASSLRAQGGTQYF. CDR3 coding DNA: TGTGCCAGCAGCTTAAGGGCTCAGGGCGGCACCCAGTACTTC.

The chain uses TRBV29-1 and TRBJ2-7, with TRBD2 identical over 9 bases. CDR3 length equals 14 residues. CDR1 and CDR2 (germline): SQVTM, ANQGSEA. V lost 5 bases, J lost 5 bases, and 10 bases stayed unmatched. The chain's CDR3 is CSVSDSGSSHEQYF. The CDR3, as DNA: TGCAGCGTTTCAGATAGCGGGAGTTCCCACGAGCAGTACTTC.

The rearrangement links TRBV7-2 to TRBJ2-7; 11 bases align to TRBD2. The CDR3 is 15 residues long. V was pared by 1 base and J by 2 bases, with 1 base of the junction left unmatched. CDR1 is SGHTA and CDR2 is FQGNSA in the germline V gene. The CDR3 reads CASSLGTSGPYEQYF. Here the CDR3 DNA reads TGTGCCAGCAGCTTAGGGACTAGCGGGCCCTACGAGCAGTACTTC.

The chain employs TRBV6-5 and TRBJ1-3, with TRBD1 matching over 7 bases. The germline V gene has CDR1 MNHEY and CDR2 SVGAGI. With 10 bases clipped from V and 0 bases from J, the junction kept 6 bases outside the gene matches. This CDR3 is 14 amino acids long. For the CDR3, the DNA is TGTGCCACCATGACAGGGACCTCTGGAAACACCATATATTTT. Translating it yields CATMTGTSGNTIYF.

The chain employs TRBV7-3 and TRBJ2-1; possible D gene TRBD2, 5 bases. Germline-derived CDR1 and CDR2 are SGHTA and FQGTGA. CDR3 length equals 12 residues. The ends were cut back, 1 base at V and 9 bases at J, with 7 bases in the middle. The CDR3 coding sequence is TGTGCCAGCAGCTTAATGAGCGGTGAGCAGTTCTTC. Its translation is CASSLMSGEQFF.

The rearrangement links TRBV6-1 to TRBJ2-7, with D perhaps assigned TRBD1 or TRBD2 (5 bases each). Germline lookup yields CDR1 MNHNS and CDR2 SASEGT. V was clipped by 5 bases and J by 0 bases, with 14 bases between them. The CDR3 sequence is 15 residues long. The chain's CDR3 is CASSREGQASYEQYF. In DNA, the CDR3 is TGTGCCAGCAGTCGAGAGGGGCAGGCCTCCTACGAGCAGTACTTC.

The chain couples TRBV7-3 to TRBJ2-3; no definite D call. Germline CDR1 is SGHTA and CDR2 is FQGTGA. This CDR3 has 13 amino acids. V was shortened by 2 bases and J by 5 bases, with 8 bases between the two germline ends. The CDR3 nucleotides are TGTGCCAGCAGCTTACTTCGGCAAGATACGCAGTATTTT. This codes for CASSLLRQDTQYF.

This chain connects TRBV2 to TRBJ2-3; TRBD1 aligns across 8 bases. V was clipped by 7 bases and J by 5 bases; unmatched bases: 11. The germline gives CDR1 SNHLY, CDR2 FYNNEI. CDR3 length: 15 residues. In DNA form, the CDR3 reads TGTGCCAGCACGGGGGCAGGGGGCCGACGAGATACGCAGTATTTT. Translated: CASTGAGGRRDTQYF.

The chain joins TRBV18 to TRBJ2-2, with 10 bases identical to TRBD1. The ends lost 1 base at V and 5 bases at J; junction bases unmatched: 7. The CDR3 consists of 17 residues. The V gene's germline CDR1 is KGHSH and CDR2 LQKENI. CDR3 coding DNA: TGTGCCAGCTCACCACGTCGACAGGGGGCAGGAACCGGGGAGCTGTTTTTT. Protein sequence: CASSPRRQGAGTGELFF.

V is TRBV28 and J is TRBJ1-1; no clear D gene. V shed 8 bases and J shed 8 bases, with 18 bases lying between them. Germline V gives CDR1 MDHEN, CDR2 SYDVKM. The CDR3 consists of 13 residues. The CDR3 sequence: CASAQMAGKEAFF. In DNA, the CDR3 is TGTGCCAGCGCTCAAATGGCGGGGAAGGAAGCTTTCTTT.

This chain connects TRBV19 to TRBJ2-1; TRBD1 matches 8 bases. V shed 5 bases and J 8 bases; nucleotides not matched to a gene: 11. Germline-derived CDR1 and CDR2 are LNHDA and SQIVND (reference sequence). The length of the CDR3 is 15 residues. CDR3: CASSSGQGRIDEQFF. In DNA, the CDR3 is TGTGCCAGTAGTTCAGGACAGGGACGTATTGATGAGCAGTTCTTC.

V usage is TRBV19 and J usage is TRBJ2-7, with 7 bases aligning to TRBD1. V trimming: 5 bases; J trimming: 4 bases; junction bases outside the gene matches: 11. The CDR3 has 15 amino acids. Germline-derived CDR1 and CDR2 are LNHDA and SQIVND (reference sequence). CDR3 in amino acids: CASSPRDSVKYEQYF. CDR3 bases: TGTGCCAGTAGTCCCCGGGACAGCGTAAAATACGAGCAGTACTTC.

The genes are TRBV5-1 and TRBJ2-3; 8 bases map to TRBD2. The length of the CDR3 is 16 residues. Germline trimming cut 0 bases from V and 2 bases from J; bases unmatched to any gene: 5. Looked up from germline, CDR1 is SGHRS and CDR2 is YFSETQ. The CDR3 nucleotides read TGCGCCAGCAGCTTGGGGGGAGCGGGAGACACAGATACGCAGTATTTT. It is translated as CASSLGGAGDTDTQYF.

V is TRBV18 and J is TRBJ2-3, with D hard to call. The CDR3 loop spans 13 amino acids. V was shortened by 6 bases and J by 1 base, with 8 bases between the two germline ends. Germline CDR1 is KGHSH and CDR2 is LQKENI. CDR3 region: CASSYGRTDTQYF. The CDR3 region has the DNA TGTGCCAGCTCCTACGGACGCACAGATACGCAGTATTTT.

V usage is TRBV18 and J usage is TRBJ2-1; 10 nucleotides agree with TRBD2. The V gene end was trimmed by 6 bases and the J gene end by 9 bases; junction bases not matched to a gene: 8. Germline-derived CDR1 and CDR2 are KGHSH and LQKENI. The CDR3 is made up of 14 amino acids. This CDR3 reads CASSKPGLAFEQFF. In nucleotides, the CDR3 is TGTGCCAGCTCGAAACCGGGACTAGCGTTTGAGCAGTTCTTC.

The chain recombines TRBV10-3 with TRBJ2-7; D is unresolved. The CDR3 spans 12 residues. The germline V and J ends were trimmed by 3 bases and 6 bases, with 9 bases remaining between them. The germline V gene encodes CDR1 ENHRY and CDR2 SYGVKD. The CDR3 DNA follows: TGTGCCATCAGTGAAGCGAGTAGCGAGCAGTACTTC. Its translation: CAISEASSEQYF.